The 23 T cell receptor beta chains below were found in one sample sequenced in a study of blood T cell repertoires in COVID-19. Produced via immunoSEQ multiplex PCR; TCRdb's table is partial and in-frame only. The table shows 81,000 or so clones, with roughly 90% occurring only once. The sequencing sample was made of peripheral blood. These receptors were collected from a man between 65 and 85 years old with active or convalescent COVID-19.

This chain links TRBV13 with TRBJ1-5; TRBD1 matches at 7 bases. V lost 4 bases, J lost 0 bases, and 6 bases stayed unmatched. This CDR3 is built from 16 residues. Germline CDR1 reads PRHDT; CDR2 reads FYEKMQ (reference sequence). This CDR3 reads CASSSGTADSNQPQHF. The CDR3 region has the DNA TGTGCCAGCAGCTCCGGGACAGCCGATAGCAATCAGCCCCAGCATTTT. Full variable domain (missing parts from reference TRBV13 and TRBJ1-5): AAGVIQSPRHLIKEKRETATLKCYPIPRHDTVYWYQQGPGQDPQFLISFYEKMQSDKGSIPDRFSAQQFSDYHSELNMSSLELGDSALYFCASSSGTADSNQPQHFGDGTRLSIL.

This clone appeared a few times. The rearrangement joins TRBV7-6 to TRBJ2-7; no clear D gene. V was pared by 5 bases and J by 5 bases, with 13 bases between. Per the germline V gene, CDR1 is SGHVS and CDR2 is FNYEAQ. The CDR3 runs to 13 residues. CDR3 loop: CASSPGPENEQYF. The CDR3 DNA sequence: TGTGCCAGCAGCCCGGGTCCCGAGAACGAGCAGTACTTC.

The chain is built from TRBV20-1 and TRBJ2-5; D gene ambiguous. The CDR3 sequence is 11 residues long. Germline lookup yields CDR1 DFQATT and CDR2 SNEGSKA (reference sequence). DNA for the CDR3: TGCAGGGTGAGCCTATCGGAGACCCAGTACTTC. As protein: CRVSLSETQYF.

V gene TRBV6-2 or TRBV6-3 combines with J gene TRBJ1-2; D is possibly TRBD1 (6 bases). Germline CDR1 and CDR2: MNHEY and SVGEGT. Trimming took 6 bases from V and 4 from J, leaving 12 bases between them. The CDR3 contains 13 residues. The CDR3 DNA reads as TGTGCCAGCAGCCCGACAGGACCCTATGGCTACACCTTC. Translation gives CASSPTGPYGYTF.

The CDR3 nucleotides are TGTGCCAGCAGTGAACTAGCGGGGGACACCGGGGAGCTGTTTTTT. It specifies CASSELAGDTGELFF. The chain couples TRBV6-4 to TRBJ2-2; 11 bases agree with TRBD2. The CDR3 has 15 amino acids. Looked up from germline, CDR1 is MRHNA and CDR2 is SNTAGT. V was pared by 3 bases and J by 3 bases, with 0 bases of the junction left unmatched.

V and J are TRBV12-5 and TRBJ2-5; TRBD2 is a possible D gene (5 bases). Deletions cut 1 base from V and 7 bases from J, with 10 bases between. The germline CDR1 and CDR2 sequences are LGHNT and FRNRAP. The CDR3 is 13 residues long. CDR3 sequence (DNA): TGTGCTAGTGGTTTGGCTCCCGGAGGGACCCAGTACTTC. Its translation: CASGLAPGGTQYF.

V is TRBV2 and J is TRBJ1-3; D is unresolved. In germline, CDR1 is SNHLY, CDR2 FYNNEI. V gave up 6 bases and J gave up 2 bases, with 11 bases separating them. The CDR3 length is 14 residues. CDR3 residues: CASRSGRTGNTIYF. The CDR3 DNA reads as TGTGCCAGCAGGTCGGGTAGGACTGGAAACACCATATATTTT.

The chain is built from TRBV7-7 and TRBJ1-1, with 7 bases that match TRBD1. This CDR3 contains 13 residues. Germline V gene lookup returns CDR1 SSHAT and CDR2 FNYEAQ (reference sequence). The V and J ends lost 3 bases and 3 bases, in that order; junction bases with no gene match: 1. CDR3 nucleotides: TGTGCCAGCAGCTTTGACAGGGACACTGAAGCTTTCTTT. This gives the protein CASSFDRDTEAFF.

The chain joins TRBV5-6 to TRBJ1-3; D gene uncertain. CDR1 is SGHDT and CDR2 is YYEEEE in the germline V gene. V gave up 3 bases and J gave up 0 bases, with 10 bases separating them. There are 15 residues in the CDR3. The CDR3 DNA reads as TGTGCCAGCAGCTCCACACGAATCTCTGGAAACACCATATATTTT. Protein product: CASSSTRISGNTIYF.

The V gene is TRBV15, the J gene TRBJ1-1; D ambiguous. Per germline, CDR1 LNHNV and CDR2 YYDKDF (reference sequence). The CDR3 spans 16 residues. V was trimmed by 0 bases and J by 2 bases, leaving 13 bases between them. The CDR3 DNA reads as TGTGCCACCAGCAGAGATCGGTTGGGAGGTAACACTGAAGCTTTCTTT. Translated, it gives CATSRDRLGGNTEAFF.

The CDR3 is CASSYTRDRAGEQYF. DNA of the CDR3: TGTGCCAGCAGTTACACAAGGGACAGGGCGGGAGAGCAGTACTTC. V is TRBV6-5 and J is TRBJ2-7, with 9 positions matching TRBD1. CDR3 size: 15 residues. Germline V gives CDR1 MNHEY, CDR2 SVGAGI. With 2 bases clipped from V and 7 bases from J, the junction kept 9 bases outside the gene matches.

The CDR3, as DNA: TGTGCCAGCAGCCCGGGGGCTGGGACAGGGTATAATGAAAAACTGTTTTTT. Protein: CASSPGAGTGYNEKLFF. The chain recombines TRBV7-9 with TRBJ1-4, with 9 bases that match TRBD1. V shed 5 bases, J shed 4 bases, and the junction held 11 bases outside the gene matches. The CDR3 spans 17 residues. CDR1 is SEHNR, CDR2 FQNEAQ, per germline (reference sequence). The full variable domain, rest sourced from reference TRBV7-9 and TRBJ1-4, is DTGVSQNPRHKITKRGQNVTFRCDPISEHNRLYWYRQTLGQGPEFLTYFQNEAQLEKSRLLSDRFSAERPKGSFSTLEIQRTEQGDSAMYLCASSPGAGTGYNEKLFFGSGTQLSVL.

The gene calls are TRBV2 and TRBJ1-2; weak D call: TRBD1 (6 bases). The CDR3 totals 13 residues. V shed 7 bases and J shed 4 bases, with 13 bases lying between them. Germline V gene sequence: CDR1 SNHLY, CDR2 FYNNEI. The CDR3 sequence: CASTPGVGYGYTF. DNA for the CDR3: TGTGCCAGCACTCCAGGGGTAGGCTATGGCTACACCTTC. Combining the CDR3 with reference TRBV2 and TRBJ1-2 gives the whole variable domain EPEVTQTPSHQVTQMGQEVILRCVPISNHLYFYWYRQILGQKVEFLVSFYNNEISEKSEIFDDQFSVERPDGSNFTLKIRSTKLEDSAMYFCASTPGVGYGYTFGSGTRLTVV.

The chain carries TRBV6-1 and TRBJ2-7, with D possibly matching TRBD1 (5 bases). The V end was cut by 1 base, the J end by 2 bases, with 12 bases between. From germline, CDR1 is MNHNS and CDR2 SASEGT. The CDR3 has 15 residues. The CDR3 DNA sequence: TGTGCCAGCAGTGAAGGTCGGGCAGGGACCTACGAGCAGTACTTC. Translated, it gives CASSEGRAGTYEQYF.

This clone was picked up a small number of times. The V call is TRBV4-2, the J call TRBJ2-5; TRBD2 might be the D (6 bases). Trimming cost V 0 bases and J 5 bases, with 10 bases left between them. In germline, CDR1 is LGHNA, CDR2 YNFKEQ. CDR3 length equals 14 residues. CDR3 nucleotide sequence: TGTGCCAGCAGCCAAGAGGCGGGGAAGGAGACCCAGTACTTC. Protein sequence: CASSQEAGKETQYF.

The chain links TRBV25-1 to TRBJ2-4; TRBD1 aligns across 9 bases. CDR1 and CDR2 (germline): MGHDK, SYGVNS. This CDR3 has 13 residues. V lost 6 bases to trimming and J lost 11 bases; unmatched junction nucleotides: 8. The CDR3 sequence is CASRQGARGVQYF. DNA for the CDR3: TGTGCCAGCAGACAGGGGGCTAGAGGGGTTCAGTACTTC.

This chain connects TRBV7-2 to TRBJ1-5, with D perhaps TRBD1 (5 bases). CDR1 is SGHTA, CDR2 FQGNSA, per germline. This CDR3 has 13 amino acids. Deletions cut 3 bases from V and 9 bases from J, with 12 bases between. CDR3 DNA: TGTGCCAGCAGCTTGTTGGGGGGTAGGCCCCAGCATTTT. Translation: CASSLLGGRPQHF.

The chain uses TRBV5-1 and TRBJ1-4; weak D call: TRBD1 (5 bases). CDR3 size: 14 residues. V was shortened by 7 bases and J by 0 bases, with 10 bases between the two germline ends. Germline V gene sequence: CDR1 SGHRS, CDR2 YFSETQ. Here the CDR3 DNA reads TGCGCCAGCCCCGACAGTGCAACTAATGAAAAACTGTTTTTT. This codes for CASPDSATNEKLFF.

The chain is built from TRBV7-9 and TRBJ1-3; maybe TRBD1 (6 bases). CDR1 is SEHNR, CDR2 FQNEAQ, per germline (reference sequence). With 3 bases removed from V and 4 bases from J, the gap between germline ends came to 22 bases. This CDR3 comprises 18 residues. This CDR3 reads CASSFFRGIEVQGNTIYF. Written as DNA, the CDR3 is TGTGCCAGCAGCTTTTTCAGGGGAATCGAAGTGCAAGGAAACACCATATATTTT.

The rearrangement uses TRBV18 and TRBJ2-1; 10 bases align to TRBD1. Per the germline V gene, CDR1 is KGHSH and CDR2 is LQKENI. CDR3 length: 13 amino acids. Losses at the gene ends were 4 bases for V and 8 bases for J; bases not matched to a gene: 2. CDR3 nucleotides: TGTGCCAGCTCACGGGACAGGGGATATGAGCAGTTCTTC. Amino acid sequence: CASSRDRGYEQFF.

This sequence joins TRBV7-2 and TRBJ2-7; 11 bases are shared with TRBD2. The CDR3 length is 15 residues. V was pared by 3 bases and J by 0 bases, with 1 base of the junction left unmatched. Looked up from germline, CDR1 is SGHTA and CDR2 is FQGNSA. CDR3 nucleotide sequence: TGTGCCAGCAGCTTTAGCGGGGGGGCCTCCTACGAGCAGTACTTC. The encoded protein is CASSFSGGASYEQYF.

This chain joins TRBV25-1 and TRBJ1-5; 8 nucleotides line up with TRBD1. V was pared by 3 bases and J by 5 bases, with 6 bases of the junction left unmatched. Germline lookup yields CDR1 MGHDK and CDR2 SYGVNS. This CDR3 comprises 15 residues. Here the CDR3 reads CASSDPQQGDQPQHF. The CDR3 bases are TGTGCCAGCAGTGACCCCCAACAGGGGGATCAGCCCCAGCATTTT.

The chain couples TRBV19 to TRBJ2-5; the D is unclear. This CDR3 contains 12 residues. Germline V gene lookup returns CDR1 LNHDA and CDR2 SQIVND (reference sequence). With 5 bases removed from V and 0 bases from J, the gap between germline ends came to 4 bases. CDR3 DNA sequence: TGTGCCAGTAGTTCGTACCAAGAGACCCAGTACTTC. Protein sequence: CASSSYQETQYF.